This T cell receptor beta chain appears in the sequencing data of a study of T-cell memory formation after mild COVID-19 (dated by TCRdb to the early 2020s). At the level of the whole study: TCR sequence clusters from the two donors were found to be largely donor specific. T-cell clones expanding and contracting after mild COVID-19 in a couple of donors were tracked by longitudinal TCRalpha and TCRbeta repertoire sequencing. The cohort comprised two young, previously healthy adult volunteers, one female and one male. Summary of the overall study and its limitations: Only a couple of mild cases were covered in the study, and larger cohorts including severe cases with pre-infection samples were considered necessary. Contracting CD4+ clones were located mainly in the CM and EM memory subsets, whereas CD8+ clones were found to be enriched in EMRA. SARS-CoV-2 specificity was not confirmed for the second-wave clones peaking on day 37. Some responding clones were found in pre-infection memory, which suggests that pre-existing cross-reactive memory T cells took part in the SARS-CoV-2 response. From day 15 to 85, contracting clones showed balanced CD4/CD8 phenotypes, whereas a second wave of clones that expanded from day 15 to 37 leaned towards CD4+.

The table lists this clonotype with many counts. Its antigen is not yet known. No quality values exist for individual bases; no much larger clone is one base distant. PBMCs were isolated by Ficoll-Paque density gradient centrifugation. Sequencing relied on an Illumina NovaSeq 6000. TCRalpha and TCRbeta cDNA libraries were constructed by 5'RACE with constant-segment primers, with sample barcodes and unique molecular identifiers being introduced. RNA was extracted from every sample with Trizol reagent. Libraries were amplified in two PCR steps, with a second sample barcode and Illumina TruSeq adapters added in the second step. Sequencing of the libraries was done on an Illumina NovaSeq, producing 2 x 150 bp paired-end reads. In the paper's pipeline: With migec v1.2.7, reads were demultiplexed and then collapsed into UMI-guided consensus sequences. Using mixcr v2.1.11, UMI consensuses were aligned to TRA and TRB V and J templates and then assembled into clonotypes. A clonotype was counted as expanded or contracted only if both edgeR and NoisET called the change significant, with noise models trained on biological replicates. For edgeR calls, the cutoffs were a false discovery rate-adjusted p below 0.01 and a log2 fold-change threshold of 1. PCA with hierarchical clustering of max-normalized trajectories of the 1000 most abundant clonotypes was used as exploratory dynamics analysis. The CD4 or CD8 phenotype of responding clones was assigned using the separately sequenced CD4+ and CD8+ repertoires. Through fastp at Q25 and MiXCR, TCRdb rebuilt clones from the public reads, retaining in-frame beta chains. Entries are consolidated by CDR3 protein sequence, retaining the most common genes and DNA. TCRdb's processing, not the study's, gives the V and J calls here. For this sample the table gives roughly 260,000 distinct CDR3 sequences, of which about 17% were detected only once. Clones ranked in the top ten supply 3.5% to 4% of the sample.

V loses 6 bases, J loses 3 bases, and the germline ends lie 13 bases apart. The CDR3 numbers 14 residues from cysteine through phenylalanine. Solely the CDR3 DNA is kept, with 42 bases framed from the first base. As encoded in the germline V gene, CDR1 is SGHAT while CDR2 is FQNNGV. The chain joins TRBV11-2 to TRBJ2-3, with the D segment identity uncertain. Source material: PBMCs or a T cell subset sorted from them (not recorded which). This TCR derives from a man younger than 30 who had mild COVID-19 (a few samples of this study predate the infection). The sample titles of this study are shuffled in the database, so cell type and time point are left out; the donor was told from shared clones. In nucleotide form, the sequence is TGTGCCAGCAGTTCTCTCCCAAGTACAGATACGCAGTATTTT. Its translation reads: CASSSLPSTDTQYF.